One sample yielded the 22 T cell receptor beta chains listed below, sequenced in a study of blood T cell repertoires in COVID-19. Some clones are missing from TCRdb's copy, which holds only in-frame ones; the method was immunoSEQ multiplex PCR. The sample lists tens of thousands of clones, about four fifths occurring once. Sequencing input: peripheral blood. These receptors were collected from an elderly man with acute or convalescent COVID-19.

The chain is built from TRBV18 and TRBJ2-7; D perhaps matches TRBD1 (6 bases). CDR1 is KGHSH, CDR2 LQKENI, per germline. This CDR3 contains 14 residues. The V end lost 6 bases, the J end lost 2 bases, and 14 bases lay between the germline ends. Here the CDR3 reads CASSPNRVPYEQYF. The CDR3 DNA reads as TGTGCCAGCTCCCCTAACAGGGTACCCTACGAGCAGTACTTC.

The chain has TRBV18 and TRBJ2-3; 14 bases align to TRBD2. Germline CDR1 KGHSH, CDR2 LQKENI. The CDR3 runs to 16 residues. After removal of 6 bases from V and 5 bases from J, the junction contained 7 bases not matched to a gene. This chain's CDR3 is CASSPRLAGGIDTQYF. Here the CDR3 DNA reads TGTGCCAGCTCCCCAAGACTAGCGGGAGGGATAGATACGCAGTATTTT. The full variable domain, its missing parts supplied by reference TRBV18 and TRBJ2-3, is NAGVMQNPRHLVRRRGQEARLRCSPMKGHSHVYWYRQLPEEGLKFMVYLQKENIIDESGMPKERFSAEFPKEGPSILRIQQVVRGDSAAYFCASSPRLAGGIDTQYFGPGTRLTVL.

CDR3 nucleotides: TGTGCCAGCGGCGGGGGGCATCAGCCCCAGCATTTT. It codes for CASGGGHQPQHF. The V gene is TRBV6-5, the J gene TRBJ1-5, with D perhaps matching TRBD1 (6 bases). Trimming shortened V by 8 bases and J by 5 bases, and 10 bases separated the two germline ends. This CDR3 has 12 residues. Germline V gene lookup returns CDR1 MNHEY and CDR2 SVGAGI.

With respect to this clone: The junction departs from germline at one end; a sequencing error may be responsible. This chain joins TRBV7-8 and TRBJ2-7; 11 nucleotides line up with TRBD2. This CDR3 has 13 amino acids. Germline assignment: CDR1 SGHVS and CDR2 FQNEAQ. The CDR3 protein is CASSLASGREGDF. CDR3 nucleotide sequence: TGTGCCAGCAGCTTAGCTAGCGGGAGGGAGGGTGACTTC. Combining the CDR3 with reference TRBV7-8 and TRBJ2-7 gives the whole variable domain GAGVSQSPRYKVAKRGQDVALRCDPISGHVSLFWYQQALGQGPEFLTYFQNEAQLDKSGLPSDRFFAERPEGSVSTLKIQRTQQEDSAVYLCASSLASGREGDFGPGTRLTVT.

The rearrangement links TRBV29-1 to TRBJ1-4, with 10 bases identical to TRBD1. Germline V gene sequence: CDR1 SQVTM, CDR2 ANQGSEA. CDR3 length: 16 residues. The V segment lost 6 bases and the J segment 0 bases; nucleotides outside the gene matches: 7. CDR3 sequence reads: CSVRDRGVATNEKLFF. The CDR3 region has the DNA TGCAGCGTAAGGGACAGGGGAGTTGCAACTAATGAAAAACTGTTTTTT.

The gene calls are TRBV28 and TRBJ1-4, with a tentative D call TRBD1 (5 bases). V was pared by 4 bases and J by 4 bases, with 13 bases between. The CDR3 covers 15 residues. The germline V gene encodes CDR1 MDHEN and CDR2 SYDVKM. This CDR3 is CASSSSGQFNEKLFF. CDR3 nucleotide sequence: TGTGCCAGCAGTTCCTCAGGGCAGTTTAATGAAAAACTGTTTTTT.

This sequence joins TRBV2 and TRBJ2-7; possible D gene TRBD2, 5 bases. CDR1 and CDR2 (germline): SNHLY, FYNNEI. Trimming took off 2 bases at V and 3 bases at J, with 14 bases between the two ends. The CDR3 extends over 15 amino acids. The CDR3 region has the DNA TGTGCCAGCAGTGAATTCAGGACTGCCGACTACGAGCAGTACTTC. Protein sequence: CASSEFRTADYEQYF.

This sequence joins TRBV19 and TRBJ2-7; tentatively, D is TRBD1 (5 bases). The CDR3 totals 13 residues. Germline V gives CDR1 LNHDA, CDR2 SQIVND (reference sequence). The V end was cut by 10 bases, the J end by 2 bases, with 15 bases between. CDR3 region: CATTAGWPYEQYF. In DNA form, the CDR3 reads TGTGCCACCACGGCAGGGTGGCCCTACGAGCAGTACTTC.

V is TRBV5-6 and J is TRBJ2-4; TRBD1 aligns across 11 bases. J gave up 7 bases and V 0 bases, and 9 bases lay outside the gene matches. This CDR3 is 17 amino acids long. Germline assignment: CDR1 SGHDT and CDR2 YYEEEE. The CDR3 DNA sequence: TGTGCCAGCAGCTTGGCGCTGGGGACAGGGGGGAGGAACATTCAGTACTTC. Amino acids: CASSLALGTGGRNIQYF. Combining the CDR3 with reference TRBV5-6 and TRBJ2-4 gives the whole variable domain DAGVTQSPTHLIKTRGQQVTLRCSPKSGHDTVSWYQQALGQGPQFIFQYYEEEERQRGNFPDRFSGHQFPNYSSELNVNALLLGDSALYLCASSLALGTGGRNIQYFGAGTRLSVL.

The chain uses TRBV18 and TRBJ2-7, with no clear D. The CDR3 sequence is 14 residues long. Between the trimmed V and J ends, which lost 0 bases and 2 bases, there was a span of 8 bases. Germline V gives CDR1 KGHSH, CDR2 LQKENI. This CDR3 is CASSPPSPAYEQYF. The CDR3 DNA reads TGTGCCAGCTCACCACCCTCCCCCGCCTACGAGCAGTACTTC. Variable domain in full (rest from reference TRBV18 and TRBJ2-7): NAGVMQNPRHLVRRRGQEARLRCSPMKGHSHVYWYRQLPEEGLKFMVYLQKENIIDESGMPKERFSAEFPKEGPSILRIQQVVRGDSAAYFCASSPPSPAYEQYFGPGTRLTVT.

The V and J genes are TRBV24-1 and TRBJ2-2, with 7 bases that match TRBD2. J lost 3 bases, V lost 4 bases, and 7 bases had no gene match. This CDR3 spans 16 amino acids. The V gene's germline CDR1 is KGHDR and CDR2 SFDVKD. In DNA form, the CDR3 reads TGTGCCACCAGTGACGCTCGGGCGGGGGACACCGGGGAGCTGTTTTTT. This gives the protein CATSDARAGDTGELFF.

This chain uses TRBV5-1 with TRBJ2-7, with 12 positions matching TRBD2. The CDR3 totals 16 residues. Per germline, CDR1 SGHRS and CDR2 YFSETQ. Germline trimming cut 0 bases from V and 3 bases from J; bases unmatched to any gene: 4. CDR3 nucleotides: TGCGCCAGCAGCTTGGGGACTAGCGGGAATGGCTACGAGCAGTACTTC. It encodes CASSLGTSGNGYEQYF.

This clone was detected only a few times. The chain uses TRBV7-9 and TRBJ1-1, with no clear D. V dropped 1 base and J dropped 0 bases, with 6 bases sitting between them. This CDR3 is 14 amino acids long. Germline lookup yields CDR1 SEHNR and CDR2 FQNEAQ (reference sequence). The CDR3 bases are TGTGCCAGCAGCTTAGGTGGCTTGAACACTGAAGCTTTCTTT. Translating it yields CASSLGGLNTEAFF.

The V and J genes are TRBV3-1 (or the pseudogene TRBV3-2) and TRBJ2-4; 11 bases fit TRBD2. V shed 1 base, J shed 5 bases, and the junction held 4 bases outside the gene matches. The V gene's germline CDR1 is LGHDT and CDR2 YNNKEL (reference sequence). The CDR3 has 16 residues. In DNA form, the CDR3 reads TGTGCCAGCAGCCAAGGTTTAGCGGGAGGGCAAAACATTCAGTACTTC. This codes for CASSQGLAGGQNIQYF.

The rearrangement uses TRBV5-1 and TRBJ2-1; 13 bases match TRBD2. The germline V gene encodes CDR1 SGHRS and CDR2 YFSETQ. The J segment lost 0 bases and the V segment lost 1 base, leaving 7 bases of the junction unmatched. The CDR3 loop spans 19 amino acids. The CDR3 sequence: CASSLPGTSGMSSYNEQFF. Here the CDR3 DNA reads TGCGCCAGCAGCTTGCCTGGGACTAGCGGGATGAGCTCCTACAATGAGCAGTTCTTC.

J is TRBJ1-2 and V is TRBV25-1; D is perhaps TRBD1 (6 bases). The CDR3 runs to 12 residues. The ends were cut back, 6 bases at V and 4 bases at J, with 9 bases in the middle. Germline CDR1 MGHDK, CDR2 SYGVNS. The CDR3 loop reads CASRAQGYGYTF. The CDR3 bases are TGTGCCAGCAGAGCACAGGGCTATGGCTACACCTTC.

The chain couples TRBV6-2 or TRBV6-3 to TRBJ2-2; 8 bases line up with TRBD2. The trim removed 5 bases at V and 1 base at J, leaving 6 bases unmatched. This CDR3 has 16 amino acids. CDR1 and CDR2 (germline): MNHEY, SVGEGT. The CDR3 is CASSRPGLVNTGELFF. DNA for the CDR3: TGTGCCAGCAGTCGACCGGGACTAGTGAACACCGGGGAGCTGTTTTTT.

V and J are TRBV28 and TRBJ2-1; D is uncertain. The CDR3 covers 13 residues. From germline, CDR1 is MDHEN and CDR2 SYDVKM. Deletions cut 5 bases from V and 0 bases from J, with 5 bases between. The CDR3 here is CASSASSYNEQFF. DNA of the CDR3: TGTGCCAGCAGTGCTAGCTCCTACAATGAGCAGTTCTTC.

The chain has TRBV6-5 and TRBJ1-5; 7 nucleotides match TRBD1. CDR1 is MNHEY and CDR2 is SVGAGI in the germline V gene. The CDR3 sequence is 14 residues long. Trimming removed 6 bases from V and 4 bases from J; junction bases left unmatched: 6. The CDR3 DNA reads TGTGCCAGCAGCCGGGACAGTACAAATCAGCCCCAGCATTTT. This sequence encodes CASSRDSTNQPQHF.

In this sample, this clone turned up once. The chain joins TRBV7-2 to TRBJ2-5; 7 bases align to TRBD2. The CDR3 loop spans 15 amino acids. The J segment lost 4 bases and the V segment lost 0 bases, leaving 5 bases of the junction unmatched. CDR1 is SGHTA, CDR2 FQGNSA, per germline. In DNA, the CDR3 is TGTGCCAGCAGCTTAGCAGGAGCGGGGACAGAGACCCAGTACTTC. This sequence encodes CASSLAGAGTETQYF.

The chain has TRBV18 and TRBJ2-5; TRBD1 is a possible D gene (6 bases). V was pared by 2 bases and J by 6 bases, with 19 bases between. This CDR3 has 16 residues. Per germline, CDR1 KGHSH and CDR2 LQKENI. CDR3 protein: CASSPSAARWGQTQYF. DNA for the CDR3: TGTGCCAGCTCACCATCAGCAGCTCGTTGGGGGCAGACCCAGTACTTC.

This clone was counted a few times. This chain joins TRBV28 and TRBJ2-7, with TRBD2 matching 10 bases. Germline V gives CDR1 MDHEN, CDR2 SYDVKM. The CDR3 sequence is 14 residues long. V lost 6 bases to trimming and J lost 5 bases; unmatched junction nucleotides: 7. Here the CDR3 reads CASRPAGGAHEQYF. CDR3 coding DNA: TGTGCCAGCAGGCCAGCGGGAGGGGCCCACGAGCAGTACTTC.